Below are 27 T cell receptor beta chains sequenced from a single sample in a study of T-cell memory formation after mild COVID-19. MiXCR, applied by TCRdb to the 5' RACE reads, yields one record per CDR3 protein. The sample holds 350,000 to 550,000 distinct CDR3 sequences, around 17% seen once. The sample consisted of PBMCs or a T cell subset sorted from them (not recorded which). These receptors were collected from a man in his late teens or twenties who had mild COVID-19 (a few samples of this study predate the infection). Cell type and time point are not known.

The rearrangement links TRBV19 to TRBJ2-2, with D maybe TRBD2 (6 bases). Germline V gene sequence: CDR1 LNHDA, CDR2 SQIVND (reference sequence). V was pared by 8 bases and J by 4 bases, with 14 bases between. This CDR3 comprises 14 residues. CDR3 protein: CASGDSQFTGELFF. As DNA, the CDR3 is TGTGCCAGTGGGGACTCCCAATTCACCGGGGAGCTGTTTTTT.

V usage is TRBV11-2 and J usage is TRBJ2-4, with a tentative D call TRBD1 (6 bases). The CDR3 spans 18 residues. V gave up 3 bases and J gave up 3 bases, with 21 bases separating them. The germline V gene has CDR1 SGHAT and CDR2 FQNNGV. The CDR3 coding sequence is TGTGCCAGCAGCTTTAAAGGGAAGGTCGGACAGCACAAAAACATTCAGTACTTC. Protein product: CASSFKGKVGQHKNIQYF.

This clonotype was observed a few times. The chain links TRBV2 to TRBJ2-7; 8 nucleotides match TRBD1. The junction had 9 bases not matched to a gene; V was cut back by 5 bases and J by 3 bases. The CDR3 runs 15 residues. Looked up from germline, CDR1 is SNHLY and CDR2 is FYNNEI. The CDR3 reads CASSRTSGTGYEQYF. CDR3 sequence (DNA): TGTGCCAGCAGTCGCACCTCCGGGACAGGCTACGAGCAGTACTTC.

Only a few counts were recorded for this clonotype. This chain links TRBV24-1 with TRBJ1-3, with TRBD1 matching over 7 bases. The CDR3 is 13 residues long. V trimming: 9 bases; J trimming: 2 bases; junction bases outside the gene matches: 3. Looked up from germline, CDR1 is KGHDR and CDR2 is SFDVKD. CDR3 amino acids: CATSGTAGNTIYF. The CDR3 DNA reads as TGTGCCACCTCCGGGACAGCTGGAAACACCATATATTTT.

The V call is TRBV6-2 or TRBV6-3, the J call TRBJ1-2; tentatively, D is TRBD1 (6 bases). Germline V CDR1 and CDR2: MNHEY, SVGEGT. The CDR3 extends over 14 amino acids. Trimming removed 2 bases at V and 7 bases at J, with 14 bases between. The DNA of the CDR3 is TGTGCCAGCAGTTACACCCAGGGGACCGGTGGCTACACCTTC. Protein: CASSYTQGTGGYTF.

This clonotype was observed a few times. The rearrangement joins TRBV6-2 or TRBV6-3 to TRBJ2-3, with 7 bases lining up with TRBD1. Germline CDR1 reads MNHEY; CDR2 reads SVGEGT. This CDR3 has 13 amino acids. Losses at the gene ends were 4 bases for V and 9 bases for J; bases not matched to a gene: 7. This chain's CDR3 is CASSSTPTGTQYF. Written as DNA, the CDR3 is TGTGCCAGCAGTTCTACCCCGACAGGGACGCAGTATTTT.

V is TRBV7-2 and J is TRBJ1-2; D is undetermined. Germline CDR1 is SGHTA and CDR2 is FQGNSA. This CDR3 contains 14 residues. The V end lost 0 bases, the J end lost 8 bases, and 13 bases lay between the germline ends. The CDR3 spells CASSLAGHSRGYTF. DNA for the CDR3: TGTGCCAGCAGCTTAGCCGGCCATAGCCGCGGCTACACCTTC. Drawing the rest from reference TRBV7-2 and TRBJ1-2, the complete variable domain is GAGVSQSPSNKVTEKGKDVELRCDPISGHTALYWYRQSLGQGLEFLIYFQGNSAPDKSGLPSDRFSAERTGGSVSTLTIQRTQQEDSAVYLCASSLAGHSRGYTFGSGTRLTVV.

This clonotype was detected a few times. The rearrangement uses TRBV6-5 and TRBJ2-7; weak D call: TRBD1 (6 bases). The ends were cut back, 6 bases at V and 2 bases at J, with 14 bases in the middle. Germline V gene sequence: CDR1 MNHEY, CDR2 SVGAGI. The CDR3 is 14 amino acids. As DNA, the CDR3 is TGTGCCAGCAGACCACAGGGAATCCCCTACGAGCAGTACGTC. Its translation: CASRPQGIPYEQYV.

DNA for the CDR3: TGTGCCAGCAGTGGACCAGGGGGCAGGGTCACTGAAGCTTTCTTT. Amino acid sequence: CASSGPGGRVTEAFF. This chain links TRBV2 with TRBJ1-1; 8 positions match TRBD1. The CDR3 has 15 amino acids. Losses at the gene ends were 4 bases for V and 4 bases for J; bases not matched to a gene: 8. Germline V gene data show CDR1 as SNHLY and CDR2 as FYNNEI.

The chain combines TRBV7-6 with TRBJ2-5, with TRBD1 identical over 7 bases. J gave up 2 bases and V 0 bases, and 3 bases lay outside the gene matches. The CDR3 is 15 amino acids. Germline-derived CDR1 and CDR2 are SGHVS and FNYEAQ. The CDR3 loop is CASSLAWGQQETQYF. For the CDR3, the DNA is TGTGCCAGCAGCTTAGCGTGGGGACAGCAAGAGACCCAGTACTTC.

A few counts support this clonotype. The chain uses TRBV7-9 and TRBJ2-1; TRBD2 might be the D (5 bases). Trimming removed 5 bases at V and 8 bases at J, with 16 bases between. The CDR3 loop spans 14 amino acids. Germline CDR1 and CDR2: SEHNR and FQNEAQ (reference sequence). The CDR3 sequence: CASSPRPGMDEQFF. The CDR3 coding sequence is TGTGCCAGCAGCCCCCGGCCCGGGATGGATGAGCAGTTCTTC.

This clonotype has ten or more counts. The J gene is TRBJ1-1, the V gene TRBV6-5; TRBD1 is a possible D gene (5 bases). The CDR3 spans 15 residues. V was trimmed by 2 bases and J by 6 bases, leaving 16 bases between them. Germline loops: CDR1 MNHEY, CDR2 SVGAGI. The CDR3 sequence is CASSYRGTAGSEAFF. As DNA, the CDR3 is TGTGCCAGCAGTTACCGCGGGACCGCGGGCTCTGAAGCTTTCTTT.

V gene TRBV12-3 or TRBV12-4 combines with J gene TRBJ1-1; D perhaps matches TRBD1 (6 bases). V lost 7 bases, J lost 11 bases, and 14 bases lay in between. This CDR3 comprises 11 residues. CDR3 sequence (DNA): TGTGCCAGCACCCAGGGGCGGGGGGCTTTCTTT. Translating gives CASTQGRGAFF.

The table lists this clonotype with a few counts. The rearrangement joins TRBV28 to TRBJ1-2, with D possibly being TRBD1 (5 bases). The CDR3 loop spans 13 amino acids. Germline V gene lookup returns CDR1 MDHEN and CDR2 SYDVKM. Trimming left V 5 bases short and J 6 bases short, with 13 bases between. This CDR3 reads CASSVPGTDGYTF. DNA of the CDR3: TGTGCCAGCAGTGTTCCCGGGACCGATGGCTACACCTTC.

This clonotype was counted between two and nine times. CDR3 residues: CASSFRAGEQYV. The CDR3, as DNA: TGTGCCAGCAGTTTCCGGGCGGGCGAGCAGTACGTC. V is TRBV12-3 or TRBV12-4 and J is TRBJ2-7; a weak D match, TRBD2 (5 bases). With 3 bases removed from V and 6 bases from J, the gap between germline ends came to 9 bases. CDR3 size: 12 residues.

The chain is built from TRBV10-3 and TRBJ2-1; TRBD2 is a possible D gene (6 bases). Germline-derived CDR1 and CDR2 are ENHRY and SYGVKD. The CDR3 extends over 19 amino acids. V gave up 10 bases and J gave up 9 bases, with 37 bases separating them. The CDR3 region has the DNA TGTGCCACCGGGGAGCAGGAGTATAGCGTTGGGGGGTCGCAGGGTGAGCAGTTCTTC. It specifies CATGEQEYSVGGSQGEQFF.

This clonotype was observed a handful of times. The chain has TRBV7-6 and TRBJ2-3, with D maybe TRBD1 (6 bases). The V end lost 3 bases, the J end lost 4 bases, and 11 bases lay between the germline ends. CDR3 size: 14 residues. CDR1 and CDR2 (germline): SGHVS, FNYEAQ. CDR3 protein: CASSFQGSADTQYF. Here the CDR3 DNA reads TGTGCCAGCAGCTTCCAGGGGAGCGCAGATACGCAGTATTTT. Supplemented by reference TRBV7-6 and TRBJ2-3, the full variable domain reads GAGVSQSPRYKVTKRGQDVALRCDPISGHVSLYWYRQALGQGPEFLTYFNYEAQQDKSGLPNDRFSAERPEGSISTLTIQRTEQRDSAMYRCASSFQGSADTQYFGPGTRLTVL.

This chain links TRBV7-9 with TRBJ1-2; no firm D call. V was clipped by 7 bases and J by 7 bases, with 16 bases between them. Germline lookup yields CDR1 SEHNR and CDR2 FQNEAQ (reference sequence). CDR3 length: 13 amino acids. In nucleotides, the CDR3 is TGTGCCAGCATCCTACTTCCCCGGACTGGCTACACCTTC. This gives the protein CASILLPRTGYTF. The variable domain in full, with the rest retrieved from reference TRBV7-9 and TRBJ1-2, is DTGVSQNPRHKITKRGQNVTFRCDPISEHNRLYWYRQTLGQGPEFLTYFQNEAQLEKSRLLSDRFSAERPKGSFSTLEIQRTEQGDSAMYLCASILLPRTGYTFGSGTRLTVV.

This clonotype occurred many times. The V and J genes are TRBV12-3 or TRBV12-4 and TRBJ2-2; D possibly corresponds to TRBD1 (6 bases). V lost 8 bases and J lost 9, with 19 bases in between. This CDR3 has 14 residues. The CDR3 sequence: CASGSPITGWELFF. The CDR3 DNA follows: TGTGCCAGCGGATCGCCGATCACAGGGTGGGAGCTGTTTTTT.

This clonotype came up many times. This sequence joins TRBV12-3 or TRBV12-4 and TRBJ1-5; TRBD1 is a possible D gene (5 bases). The CDR3 is 14 amino acids. Trimming pared 3 bases from V and 0 bases from J, leaving 6 bases between. The CDR3 region has the DNA TGTGCCAGCAGTTTGAGGGGTAGCAATCAGCCCCAGCATTTT. It translates to CASSLRGSNQPQHF.

This clonotype was detected only a few times. The rearrangement uses TRBV20-1 and TRBJ2-5; D tentatively fits TRBD1 or TRBD2 (5 bases each). The CDR3 sequence is 14 residues long. Germline CDR1 reads DFQATT; CDR2 reads SNEGSKA (reference sequence). Trimming stripped 0 bases from V and 4 bases from J, with 12 bases between. This CDR3 is CSARDYQGRETQYF. The CDR3 nucleotides are TGCAGTGCTAGAGATTACCAGGGACGAGAGACCCAGTACTTC.

This clonotype was found a few times. The chain joins TRBV10-2 to TRBJ2-7; D might be TRBD1 or TRBD2, each matching 6 bases. Trimming pared 6 bases from V and 0 bases from J, leaving 21 bases between. There are 17 residues in the CDR3. CDR1 and CDR2 (germline): WSHSY, SAAADI. The chain's CDR3 is CASSGGFEPFTSYEQYV. In DNA form, the CDR3 reads TGCGCCAGCAGCGGGGGCTTCGAGCCCTTTACCTCCTACGAGCAGTACGTC.

This clonotype was observed many times. CDR3 loop: CASSSQGASYEQYF. The CDR3 DNA reads as TGCGCCAGCAGCTCACAGGGGGCTTCCTACGAGCAGTACTTC. The J gene is TRBJ2-7, the V gene TRBV5-1; TRBD1 agrees at 9 bases. Germline loops: CDR1 SGHRS, CDR2 YFSETQ. The CDR3 contains 14 residues. Trimming removed 3 bases from V and 1 base from J; junction bases left unmatched: 2.

This rearrangement joins TRBV4-3 to TRBJ2-5; a weak D match, TRBD2 (5 bases). The germline V and J ends were trimmed by 6 bases and 2 bases, with 13 bases remaining between them. The CDR3 runs 14 residues. Germline CDR1 reads LGHNA; CDR2 reads YSLEER. CDR3 sequence (DNA): TGCGCCAGCAGACCGGGAACAGATCAAGAGACCCAGTACTTC. It codes for CASRPGTDQETQYF.

A few counts support this clonotype. This chain connects TRBV3-1 to TRBJ1-5, with TRBD1 as a possible D gene (5 bases). CDR3 length equals 15 residues. V lost 1 base and J 3 bases, leaving 10 bases between the germline ends. Per germline, CDR1 LGHDT and CDR2 YNNKEL (reference sequence). The CDR3 nucleotides read TGTGCCAGCAGCCAAGCAGGGATCCTCAATCAGCCCCAGCATTTT. This sequence encodes CASSQAGILNQPQHF.

This clonotype appeared a few times. The chain employs TRBV2 and TRBJ1-1, with TRBD1 as a possible D gene (6 bases). Germline assignment: CDR1 SNHLY and CDR2 FYNNEI. V was clipped by 7 bases and J by 7 bases, with 10 bases between them. This CDR3 is built from 11 residues. CDR3 protein: CASTWTVEAFF. CDR3 sequence (DNA): TGTGCCAGCACCTGGACAGTTGAAGCTTTCTTT.

This clonotype has just a few counts. This rearrangement joins TRBV7-2 to TRBJ2-1; TRBD2 is a possible D gene (7 bases). Trimming pared 5 bases from V and 2 bases from J, leaving 19 bases between. The CDR3 extends over 17 amino acids. Germline V gene sequence: CDR1 SGHTA, CDR2 FQGNSA. CDR3 in amino acids: CASSDPRGGGAYNEQFF. The DNA for the CDR3 is TGTGCCAGCAGCGACCCTCGAGGAGGGGGGGCCTACAATGAGCAGTTCTTC.